The 12 T cell receptor beta chains below all came from one sample that was sequenced in a study of T cells after yellow fever vaccination. MiXCR, run by TCRdb on the 5' RACE reads, gives a single entry per CDR3 protein. The sample has 300,000 to 400,000 distinct CDR3 sequences; 7% to 9% are singletons. Sequencing was performed on PBMCs, taken roughly 47 days after the first yellow fever vaccination. The receptors here all came from a young man who received the YFV17D yellow fever vaccine.

This sequence joins TRBV5-1 and TRBJ2-2, with D unresolved. Germline lookup yields CDR1 SGHRS and CDR2 YFSETQ. With 0 bases removed from V and 1 base from J, the gap between germline ends came to 7 bases. This CDR3 spans 15 amino acids. Here the CDR3 reads CASSLVARNTGELFF. CDR3 in DNA: TGCGCCAGCAGCTTGGTTGCCAGGAACACCGGGGAGCTGTTTTTT.

This clonotype was seen a handful of times. The rearrangement uses TRBV6-5 and TRBJ2-1; tentative D call: TRBD1 (6 bases). V was clipped by 6 bases and J by 8 bases, with 14 bases between them. The CDR3 loop spans 13 amino acids. Germline CDR1 reads MNHEY; CDR2 reads SVGAGI. In nucleotides, the CDR3 is TGTGCCAGCAGATTCACAGGGAGCGATGAGCAGTTCTTC. The encoded protein is CASRFTGSDEQFF.

There are a few counts of this clonotype. The V and J genes are TRBV20-1 and TRBJ1-2, with a possible D match to TRBD1 (5 bases). The germline V gene has CDR1 DFQATT and CDR2 SNEGSKA (reference sequence). The CDR3 covers 13 residues. Trimming shortened V by 5 bases and J by 6 bases, and 16 bases separated the two germline ends. Here the CDR3 reads CSASRAQGDGYTF. CDR3 nucleotides: TGCAGTGCTTCACGGGCTCAGGGCGATGGCTACACCTTC.

This clonotype has more than one count but fewer than ten. J is TRBJ2-1 and V is TRBV7-2; 8 nucleotides agree with TRBD1. This CDR3 has 16 residues. Unmatched junction bases numbered 4, after V lost 1 base and J lost 2 bases. Germline V gives CDR1 SGHTA, CDR2 FQGNSA. The CDR3 region has the DNA TGTGCCAGCAGCTTAGAGGACAGGGTAGCCTACAATGAGCAGTTCTTC. Encoded protein: CASSLEDRVAYNEQFF.

The V gene is TRBV20-1, the J gene TRBJ2-7; TRBD1 matches at 10 bases. The V and J ends lost 0 bases and 2 bases, in that order; junction bases with no gene match: 7. The CDR3 is 16 amino acids. Germline V gene sequence: CDR1 DFQATT, CDR2 SNEGSKA (reference sequence). The CDR3 DNA reads as TGCAGTGCTAGAGATGGCCGGGACAGGGGACCCTACGAGCAGTACTTC. Its protein product is CSARDGRDRGPYEQYF.

V gene TRBV6-1 combines with J gene TRBJ1-1; 9 bases are shared with TRBD1. V lost 10 bases to trimming and J lost 5 bases; unmatched junction nucleotides: 14. Germline loops: CDR1 MNHNS, CDR2 SASEGT. CDR3 length: 15 residues. The CDR3 protein is CATTPSTGGWTEAFF. The CDR3 region has the DNA TGTGCCACCACTCCCTCAACAGGGGGCTGGACTGAAGCTTTCTTT.

The chain carries TRBV4-2 and TRBJ2-3, with 14 bases lining up with TRBD2. Germline V gene sequence: CDR1 LGHNA, CDR2 YNFKEQ. This CDR3 contains 19 residues. Losses at the gene ends were 4 bases for V and 2 bases for J; bases not matched to a gene: 11. The CDR3 DNA is TGTGCCAGCAGCCTAAAACAGGGGACTAGCGGGGGATACACAGATACGCAGTATTTT. Translation: CASSLKQGTSGGYTDTQYF.

This clonotype showed up just a few times. The chain combines TRBV20-1 with TRBJ1-4, with 7 positions matching TRBD1. The junction had 5 bases not matched to a gene; V was cut back by 6 bases and J by 4 bases. Germline V gene data show CDR1 as DFQATT and CDR2 as SNEGSKA (reference sequence). The CDR3 sequence is 13 residues long. The CDR3 protein is CSAPGTDNEKLFF. In nucleotides, the CDR3 is TGCAGTGCCCCCGGGACAGATAATGAAAAACTGTTTTTT.

V and J are TRBV5-6 and TRBJ1-5, with 9 bases aligning to TRBD1. The CDR3 covers 14 residues. V shed 6 bases and J 6 bases; nucleotides not matched to a gene: 7. Looked up from germline, CDR1 is SGHDT and CDR2 is YYEEEE. The DNA for the CDR3 is TGTGCCAGCAACGTCGGGACAGGGAGTCAGCCCCAGCATTTT. Its protein product is CASNVGTGSQPQHF.

V and J are TRBV20-1 and TRBJ1-2, with D tentatively TRBD1 (6 bases). Trimming shortened V by 5 bases and J by 0 bases, and 10 bases separated the two germline ends. This CDR3 contains 13 residues. The germline gives CDR1 DFQATT, CDR2 SNEGSKA (reference sequence). CDR3 nucleotide sequence: TGCAGTGCTTCGACAGGTCCTAACTATGGCTACACCTTC. It translates to CSASTGPNYGYTF.

The rearrangement joins TRBV11-2 to TRBJ1-6; 8 bases are shared with TRBD1. Germline assignment: CDR1 SGHAT and CDR2 FQNNGV. The CDR3 has 17 residues. The V and J ends lost 8 bases and 6 bases, in that order; junction bases with no gene match: 15. The CDR3 sequence: CASRPIPGTGTNSPLHF. In DNA form, the CDR3 reads TGTGCCAGCCGCCCAATTCCCGGGACAGGAACTAATTCACCCCTCCACTTT.

The CDR3 spells CASSYRERSTQYF. CDR3 nucleotide sequence: TGTGCCAGCAGTTACAGGGAGAGAAGTACGCAGTATTTT. The V and J genes are TRBV6-2 or TRBV6-3 and TRBJ2-3, with D possibly TRBD2 on 5 matching bases. The V gene's germline CDR1 is MNHEY and CDR2 SVGEGT. Trimming took off 2 bases at V and 8 bases at J, with 11 bases between the two ends. The CDR3 is 13 amino acids.